One and the same sample provided the 31 T cell receptor beta chains below, sequenced in a study of PD-1 blockade in mismatch repair-deficient tumors. Data came from immunoSEQ multiplex PCR; TCRdb stores just in-frame clones and leaves some out. The sample records 130,000 or so clones, more than 85% being singletons. Sequencing was performed on peripheral blood, taken 44 weeks after starting pembrolizumab. The receptors shown here come from an adult with mismatch repair-deficient cancer.

This clone appeared a single time. The chain is built from TRBV9 and TRBJ2-5; D is tentatively TRBD1 or TRBD2 (6 bases each). This CDR3 is built from 14 residues. V lost 3 bases to trimming and J lost 4 bases, with 13 bases between them. The germline V gene has CDR1 SGDLS and CDR2 YYNGEE. The CDR3 reads CASSEGGALETQYF. CDR3 nucleotides: TGTGCCAGCAGCGAGGGGGGCGCTCTAGAGACCCAGTACTTC.

This rearrangement joins TRBV2 to TRBJ2-1; D uncertain. This CDR3 spans 14 amino acids. The V gene lost 5 bases and the J gene lost 0 bases, with 8 bases spanning the gap. Germline CDR1 SNHLY, CDR2 FYNNEI. The CDR3 region has the DNA TGTGCCAGCAGTCACCCTAGCTCCTACAATGAGCAGTTCTTC. It translates to CASSHPSSYNEQFF.

The chain employs TRBV28 and TRBJ1-1; D is uncertain. This CDR3 has 11 residues. Germline CDR1 and CDR2: MDHEN and SYDVKM. V gave up 10 bases and J gave up 6 bases, with 12 bases separating them. CDR3 in amino acids: CATAVSAEAFF. CDR3 nucleotide sequence: TGTGCCACAGCGGTCTCCGCTGAAGCTTTCTTT.

V and J are TRBV5-1 and TRBJ1-2, with a weak D call TRBD1 (5 bases). The ends were cut back, 0 bases at V and 8 bases at J, with 11 bases in the middle. Germline assignment: CDR1 SGHRS and CDR2 YFSETQ. The CDR3 runs to 13 residues. CDR3 sequence: CASSLGHQGGYTF. For the CDR3, the DNA is TGCGCCAGCAGCTTGGGGCATCAGGGAGGCTACACCTTC.

By proportion, this clone is medium-sized. The chain uses TRBV2 and TRBJ2-2; D may match TRBD1 or TRBD2 (5 bases each). Between the trimmed V and J ends, which lost 6 bases and 3 bases, there was a span of 17 bases. CDR1 SNHLY and CDR2 FYNNEI come from the germline V gene. The CDR3 extends over 16 amino acids. CDR3 amino acids: CASSAPGSSYTGELFF. In DNA form, the CDR3 reads TGTGCCAGCAGCGCCCCAGGGAGTTCATACACCGGGGAGCTGTTTTTT.

This clone has only one observation. The rearrangement uses TRBV10-3 and TRBJ1-5; 7 bases align to TRBD1. In germline, CDR1 is ENHRY, CDR2 SYGVKD. V trimming: 0 bases; J trimming: 2 bases; junction bases outside the gene matches: 16. CDR3 length: 20 amino acids. CDR3 amino acids: CAISESYWRTGSGGNQPQHF. In DNA, the CDR3 is TGTGCCATCAGTGAGTCATACTGGCGGACAGGTAGCGGTGGCAATCAGCCCCAGCATTTT.

The rearrangement joins TRBV28 to TRBJ2-2; D unresolved. This CDR3 has 14 residues. From germline, CDR1 is MDHEN and CDR2 SYDVKM. Between the trimmed V and J ends, which lost 4 bases and 3 bases, there was a span of 9 bases. Here the CDR3 reads CASSYGPDTGELFF. CDR3 nucleotides: TGTGCCAGCAGTTACGGACCGGACACCGGGGAGCTGTTTTTT.

This chain links TRBV6-5 with TRBJ2-1, with a possible D match to TRBD2 (7 bases). Trimming stripped 6 bases from V and 9 bases from J, with 15 bases between. Germline loops: CDR1 MNHEY, CDR2 SVGAGI. The CDR3 spans 13 residues. The CDR3: CASSILGGAEQFF. DNA of the CDR3: TGTGCCAGCAGCATTCTAGGGGGGGCTGAGCAGTTCTTC.

The V and J genes are TRBV4-2 and TRBJ2-1; maybe TRBD2 (6 bases). V lost 0 bases, J lost 7 bases, and 16 bases lay in between. This CDR3 contains 16 residues. Germline loops: CDR1 LGHNA, CDR2 YNFKEQ. The chain's CDR3 is CASSQEEAAAGNEQFF. The CDR3, as DNA: TGTGCCAGCAGCCAAGAGGAGGCCGCCGCGGGGAATGAGCAGTTCTTC.

The chain uses TRBV19 and TRBJ2-7; TRBD2 might be the D (5 bases). The CDR3 runs 12 residues. The germline gives CDR1 LNHDA, CDR2 SQIVND (reference sequence). Trimming cost V 3 bases and J 6 bases, with 9 bases left between them. CDR3 nucleotide sequence: TGTGCCAGTAGTATGGATAGCGCCGAGCAGTACTTC. This gives the protein CASSMDSAEQYF.

This clone was recorded only once. V gene TRBV27 combines with J gene TRBJ2-1; 8 bases fit TRBD2. Per germline, CDR1 MNHEY and CDR2 SMNVEV (reference sequence). Unmatched junction bases numbered 2, after V lost 4 bases and J lost 0 bases. CDR3 size: 15 residues. Written as DNA, the CDR3 is TGTGCCAGCAGTTCCGGGACTAGCTCCTACAATGAGCAGTTCTTC. Amino acid sequence: CASSSGTSSYNEQFF.

The CDR3 DNA reads TGCAGCGTTGAAGACCCAGAAAGCTCCTACGAGCAGTACTTC. This encodes CSVEDPESSYEQYF. The rearrangement uses TRBV29-1 and TRBJ2-7; D call uncertain. Germline V gene sequence: CDR1 SQVTM, CDR2 ANQGSEA. V was cut by 0 bases and J by 0 bases, with 9 bases left in between. There are 14 residues in the CDR3.

The CDR3: CASSSTPSGSYEQYF. The CDR3 DNA reads TGTGCCAGCAGCTCGACCCCTAGCGGGAGCTACGAGCAGTACTTC. This rearrangement joins TRBV11-2 to TRBJ2-7; 10 positions match TRBD2. The CDR3 is 15 amino acids. Germline values: CDR1 SGHAT, CDR2 FQNNGV. Losses at the gene ends were 4 bases for V and 3 bases for J; bases not matched to a gene: 6.

J is TRBJ1-2 and V is TRBV5-5; D is unclear. This CDR3 comprises 13 residues. Germline V gene data show CDR1 as SGHKS and CDR2 as YYEKEE (reference sequence). The V and J ends lost 0 bases and 8 bases respectively, with 11 bases between them. The CDR3 nucleotides read TGTGCCAGCAGCTTGGCAGGAAAAAGGGGCTACACCTTC. It codes for CASSLAGKRGYTF.

The V call is TRBV5-1, the J call TRBJ2-3, with D uncertain. Germline V gene sequence: CDR1 SGHRS, CDR2 YFSETQ. The CDR3 is 14 residues long. The germline V and J ends were trimmed by 6 bases and 3 bases, with 14 bases remaining between them. As DNA, the CDR3 is TGCGCCAGCACCCCCCTTAGGGTGACAGATACGCAGTATTTT. It specifies CASTPLRVTDTQYF.

This clone was detected a few times. This chain joins TRBV6-5 and TRBJ2-5; D is ambiguous. V lost 4 bases and J lost 0, with 12 bases in between. The germline V gene encodes CDR1 MNHEY and CDR2 SVGAGI. The CDR3 runs to 15 residues. CDR3 amino acids: CASSLGSFHQETQYF. Here the CDR3 DNA reads TGTGCCAGCAGTTTGGGGTCCTTCCACCAAGAGACCCAGTACTTC.

The sample holds a few counts of this clone. The chain couples TRBV6-5 to TRBJ2-2, with 7 bases that match TRBD1. The junction had 3 bases not matched to a gene; V was cut back by 1 base and J by 4 bases. The germline V gene has CDR1 MNHEY and CDR2 SVGAGI. This CDR3 comprises 15 residues. CDR3 sequence: CASSYLTGPTGELFF. For the CDR3, the DNA is TGTGCCAGCAGTTACTTGACAGGGCCCACCGGGGAGCTGTTTTTT.

CDR3 protein: CASSPEERTQYEQYF. CDR3 sequence (DNA): TGCGCCAGCAGCCCGGAAGAGCGGACACAATACGAGCAGTACTTC. The rearrangement links TRBV5-1 to TRBJ2-7; D possibly matches TRBD1 or TRBD2 (5 bases each). This CDR3 is built from 15 residues. V was pared by 4 bases and J by 4 bases, with 18 bases between. The germline V gene encodes CDR1 SGHRS and CDR2 YFSETQ.

The CDR3 is CSVEGFGRAGELFF. In DNA, the CDR3 is TGCAGCGTTGAAGGTTTCGGACGGGCCGGGGAGCTGTTTTTT. The rearrangement links TRBV29-1 to TRBJ2-2, with D hard to call. Trimming shortened V by 1 base and J by 6 bases, and 12 bases separated the two germline ends. Per germline, CDR1 SQVTM and CDR2 ANQGSEA. CDR3 length: 14 residues.

The gene calls are TRBV19 and TRBJ2-1; 7 bases agree with TRBD1. The junction had 6 bases not matched to a gene; V was cut back by 5 bases and J by 5 bases. Germline V lookup: CDR1 LNHDA, CDR2 SQIVND (reference sequence). This CDR3 contains 14 residues. The CDR3 coding sequence is TGTGCCAGTAGTGTGACAGGGAACCACAATGAGCAGTTCTTC. It specifies CASSVTGNHNEQFF.

The chain couples TRBV5-8 to TRBJ2-3, with no clear D. Germline values: CDR1 SGHTS, CDR2 YDEGEE. V lost 2 bases to trimming and J lost 3 bases, with 7 bases between them. The CDR3 has 13 residues. CDR3 coding DNA: TGTGCCAGCAGCTTAGCAAGGACAGATACGCAGTATTTT. Its protein is CASSLARTDTQYF.

The rearrangement links TRBV19 to TRBJ2-3, with TRBD1 matching over 7 bases. Germline V CDR1 and CDR2: LNHDA, SQIVND (reference sequence). This CDR3 contains 14 residues. The trim removed 5 bases at V and 2 bases at J, leaving 4 bases unmatched. CDR3 loop: CASSRTGLTDTQYF. CDR3 in DNA: TGTGCCAGTAGTCGGACAGGCCTCACAGATACGCAGTATTTT.

This chain joins TRBV10-2 and TRBJ1-5; 9 bases are shared with TRBD1. Germline CDR1 is WSHSY and CDR2 is SAAADI. The CDR3 has 15 amino acids. V dropped 6 bases and J dropped 5; count of bases not matched to a gene: 8. Written as DNA, the CDR3 is TGCGCCAGCAGCTCCGGGACAGGGTACCATCAGCCCCAGCATTTT. Translating gives CASSSGTGYHQPQHF.

The table lists this clone with a count of one. The chain uses TRBV19 and TRBJ2-7; D might be TRBD1 or TRBD2, each matching 5 bases. Trimming pared 4 bases from V and 3 bases from J, leaving 13 bases between. The CDR3 spans 14 residues. CDR1 LNHDA and CDR2 SQIVND come from the germline V gene (reference sequence). CDR3 nucleotide sequence: TGTGCCAGTAGTAAGCGGTGGGGGTTCTACGAGCAGTACTTC. It yields the protein CASSKRWGFYEQYF.

V gene TRBV21-1 combines with J gene TRBJ2-2; the table's D call of TRBD2 was not tested on the DNA. TRBV21-1 has pseudogene status. The CDR3 covers 20 residues. CDR3 loop: CATPTAGGVAGGPNTGELFF. For the CDR3, the DNA is TGTGCCACCCCCACGGCGGGGGGAGTAGCGGGAGGGCCGAACACCGGGGAGCTGTTTTTT.

This clone was counted only a few times. The CDR3 DNA reads as TGTGCCAGCAGTGAGGGGGGGGCCAAAAACATTCAGTACTTC. It is translated as CASSEGGAKNIQYF. The chain combines TRBV6-1 with TRBJ2-4; 7 bases match TRBD2. CDR1 is MNHNS and CDR2 is SASEGT in the germline V gene. Unmatched junction bases numbered 0, after V lost 3 bases and J lost 1 base. The CDR3 is made up of 14 amino acids.

The chain carries TRBV2 and TRBJ1-1, with a weak D call TRBD1 (5 bases). The CDR3 runs to 14 residues. The germline V gene has CDR1 SNHLY and CDR2 FYNNEI. V lost 3 bases, J lost 0 bases, and 8 bases lay in between. The CDR3 DNA reads as TGTGCCAGCAGTGACCCGGGGCTGAACACTGAAGCTTTCTTT. Translated: CASSDPGLNTEAFF.

The chain joins TRBV4-2 to TRBJ2-5, with a tentative D call TRBD2 (6 bases). V was trimmed by 4 bases and J by 1 base, leaving 13 bases between them. The germline CDR1 and CDR2 sequences are LGHNA and YNFKEQ. The CDR3 is 15 amino acids. The CDR3 spells CASSRIDGSQETQYF. The CDR3 nucleotides read TGTGCCAGCAGCCGGATCGACGGGAGCCAAGAGACCCAGTACTTC.

The chain joins TRBV28 to TRBJ2-7, with 8 bases matching TRBD1. The CDR3 sequence is 13 residues long. V gave up 4 bases and J gave up 3 bases; unmatched junction bases: 2. Germline CDR1 reads MDHEN; CDR2 reads SYDVKM. The CDR3 region has the DNA TGTGCCAGCAGTTCGGGACAGGACTACGAGCAGTACTTC. Protein sequence: CASSSGQDYEQYF.

The chain joins TRBV10-3 to TRBJ2-7; 14 bases fit TRBD2. Germline V CDR1 and CDR2: ENHRY, SYGVKD. The J segment lost 3 bases and the V segment lost 2 bases, leaving 3 bases of the junction unmatched. The CDR3 extends over 16 amino acids. The CDR3 loop is CAISEGTSGRNYEQYF. As DNA, the CDR3 is TGTGCCATCAGTGAGGGGACTAGCGGGAGAAACTACGAGCAGTACTTC.

The chain carries TRBV27 and TRBJ2-7; 12 bases are a match to TRBD2. The V and J ends lost 8 bases and 2 bases, in that order; junction bases with no gene match: 13. Germline CDR1 and CDR2: MNHEY and SMNVEV (reference sequence). CDR3 length equals 17 residues. CDR3 nucleotide sequence: TGTGCCAGCGGTTCCCTAGCGGGAGGGCCGAATCCCTACGAGCAGTACTTC. Amino acid sequence: CASGSLAGGPNPYEQYF.